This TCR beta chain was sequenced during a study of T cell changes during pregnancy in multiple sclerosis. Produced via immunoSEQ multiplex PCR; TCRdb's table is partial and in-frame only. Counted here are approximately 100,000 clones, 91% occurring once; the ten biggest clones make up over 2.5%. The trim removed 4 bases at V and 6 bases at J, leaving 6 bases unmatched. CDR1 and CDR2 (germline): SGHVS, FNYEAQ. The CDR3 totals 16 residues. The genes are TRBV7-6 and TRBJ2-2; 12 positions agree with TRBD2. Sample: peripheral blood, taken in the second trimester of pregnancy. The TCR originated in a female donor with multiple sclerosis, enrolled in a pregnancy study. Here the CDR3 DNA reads TGTGCCAGCAGCTCCCTTCGGACTAGCGGGGCCGGGGAGCTGTTTTTT. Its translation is CASSSLRTSGAGELFF.